This TCR beta chain was recorded in a study of breast tumors, draining lymph nodes, adjacent tissues. Findings of the study overall: Compared with basal-like, luminal-like tumors shared significantly more repertoire with nontumor tissue. The lymph node origin of tumor T cells was framed as consistent with a hypothesis, not demonstrated. The data were judged consistent with most tumor T cells coming from lymph node and expanding in tumor. Tumor repertoires ranked between lymph nodes and nontumor tissue in diversity, with V and J gene preferences.

There are many counts of this clonotype. Its antigen is unidentified. Germline-derived CDR1 and CDR2 are GTSNPN and SVGIG (reference sequence). CDR3 length: 14 residues. Trimming took 1 base from V and 4 from J, leaving 10 bases between them. TCRdb re-analysed the multiplex PCR reads in MiXCR, keeping a single row per CDR3 protein. This table holds 47,000 or so distinct CDR3 sequences, 20% to 25% found once. The V and J genes are TRBV30 and TRBJ1-4, with D unclear. Sequenced material: breast tumor tissue. This receptor was taken from a female donor with breast cancer. Some clones in this sample may be carry-over from other donors' samples. The CDR3 loop is CAWSGGGVNEKLFF. CDR3 nucleotide sequence: TGTGCCTGGAGTGGTGGAGGAGTTAATGAAAAACTGTTTTTT.